This T cell receptor (beta chain) came from a study of T cell responses to AZD1222 COVID-19 vaccine. Study conclusions and caveats: It was only 6 or 7 AZD1222 recipients who were seropositive at baseline. Within unmutated variant regions lay the reported targets of nearly half of spike-specific TCRs.

As for this clone: The antigen is undetermined.

Profiled with immunoSEQ multiplex PCR; TCRdb holds only in-frame clones, not every one. Among tens of thousands of clones listed, about 83% were seen once. Sample: peripheral blood, taken on day 0 of AZD1222 vaccination. This receptor was taken from an adult in good health.

The CDR3 nucleotides are TGTGCCAGCAGCTTACTTCTCGTCGGGACAGGGAAGAACTATGGCTACACCTTC. Amino acid sequence: CASSLLLVGTGKNYGYTF. The chain carries TRBV7-8 and TRBJ1-2, with 9 bases fitting TRBD1. Germline CDR1 SGHVS, CDR2 FQNEAQ. Germline trimming cut 2 bases from V and 2 bases from J; bases unmatched to any gene: 12. The CDR3 sequence is 18 residues long.